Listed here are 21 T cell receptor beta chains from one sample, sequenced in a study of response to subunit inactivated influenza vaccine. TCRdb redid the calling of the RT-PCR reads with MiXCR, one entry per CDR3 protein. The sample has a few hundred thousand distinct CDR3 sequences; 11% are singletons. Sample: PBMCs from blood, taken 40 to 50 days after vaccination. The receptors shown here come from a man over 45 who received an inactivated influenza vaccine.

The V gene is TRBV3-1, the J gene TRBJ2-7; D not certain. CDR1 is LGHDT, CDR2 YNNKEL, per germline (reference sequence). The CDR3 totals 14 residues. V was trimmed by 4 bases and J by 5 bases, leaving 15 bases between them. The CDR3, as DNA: TGTGCCAGCAGCCCCCCTGGCGGCCGTAACGAGCAGTACTTC. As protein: CASSPPGGRNEQYF.

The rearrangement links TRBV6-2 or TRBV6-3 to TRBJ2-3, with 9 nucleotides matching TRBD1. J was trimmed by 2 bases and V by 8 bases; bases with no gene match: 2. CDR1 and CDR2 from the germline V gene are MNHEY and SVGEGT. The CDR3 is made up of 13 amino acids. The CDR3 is CASGQGTTDTQYF. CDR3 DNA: TGTGCCAGCGGACAGGGGACCACAGATACGCAGTATTTT.

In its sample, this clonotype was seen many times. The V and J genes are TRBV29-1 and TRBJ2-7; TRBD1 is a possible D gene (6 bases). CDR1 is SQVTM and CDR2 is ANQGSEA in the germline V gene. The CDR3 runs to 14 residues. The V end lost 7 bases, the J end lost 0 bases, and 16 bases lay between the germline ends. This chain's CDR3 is CSDTTGPSSYEQYF. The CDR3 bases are TGCAGCGATACTACAGGGCCGAGCTCCTACGAGCAGTACTTC.

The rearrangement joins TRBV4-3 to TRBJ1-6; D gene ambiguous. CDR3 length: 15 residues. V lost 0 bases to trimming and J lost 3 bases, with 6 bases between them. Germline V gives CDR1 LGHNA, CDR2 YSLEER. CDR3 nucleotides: TGCGCCAGCAGCCAAGATTTGGACTATAATTCACCCCTCCACTTT. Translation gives CASSQDLDYNSPLHF.

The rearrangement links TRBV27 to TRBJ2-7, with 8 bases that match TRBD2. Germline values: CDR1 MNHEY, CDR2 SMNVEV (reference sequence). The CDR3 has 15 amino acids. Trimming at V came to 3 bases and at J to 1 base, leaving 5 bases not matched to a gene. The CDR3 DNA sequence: TGTGCCAGCAGTTTTCTACTAGCGGAATCCTACGAGCAGTACTTC. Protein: CASSFLLAESYEQYF.

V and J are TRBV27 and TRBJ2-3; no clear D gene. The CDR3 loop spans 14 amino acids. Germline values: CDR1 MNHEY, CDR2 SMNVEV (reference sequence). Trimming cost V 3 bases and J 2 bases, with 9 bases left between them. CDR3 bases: TGTGCCAGCAGTTTTTCCCACGCCACAGATACGCAGTATTTT. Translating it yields CASSFSHATDTQYF.

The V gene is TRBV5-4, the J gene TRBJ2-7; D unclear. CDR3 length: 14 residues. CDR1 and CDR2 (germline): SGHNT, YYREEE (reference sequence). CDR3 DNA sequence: TGTGACCTGACGTGGGATTCAGCATCCTACGAGCAGTACTTC. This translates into CDLTWDSASYEQYF.

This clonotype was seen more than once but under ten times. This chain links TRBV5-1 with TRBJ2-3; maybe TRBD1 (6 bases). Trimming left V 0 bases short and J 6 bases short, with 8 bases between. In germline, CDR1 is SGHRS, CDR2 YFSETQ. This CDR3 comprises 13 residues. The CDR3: CASSLDRGDTQYF. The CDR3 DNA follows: TGCGCCAGCAGCTTGGATAGGGGGGATACGCAGTATTTT.

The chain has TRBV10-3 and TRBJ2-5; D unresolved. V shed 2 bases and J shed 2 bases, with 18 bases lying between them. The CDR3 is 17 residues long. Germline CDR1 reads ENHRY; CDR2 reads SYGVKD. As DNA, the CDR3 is TGTGCCATCAGTGAGGACAATCCTAGTAGGGATCAAGAGACCCAGTACTTC. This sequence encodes CAISEDNPSRDQETQYF.

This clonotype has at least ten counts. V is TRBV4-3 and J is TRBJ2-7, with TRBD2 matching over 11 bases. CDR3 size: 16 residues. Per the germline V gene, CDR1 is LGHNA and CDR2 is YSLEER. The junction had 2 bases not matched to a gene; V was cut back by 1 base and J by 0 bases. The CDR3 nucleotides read TGCGCCAGCAGCCAAGGCCTAGCGGGGGGCTCCTACGAGCAGTACTTC. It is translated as CASSQGLAGGSYEQYF.

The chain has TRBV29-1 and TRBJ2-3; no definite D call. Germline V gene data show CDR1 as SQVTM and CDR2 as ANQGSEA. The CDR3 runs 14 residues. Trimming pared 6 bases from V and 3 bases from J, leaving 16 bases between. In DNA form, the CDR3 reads TGCAGCGTGGGAATGGGCAGATATACAGATACGCAGTATTTT. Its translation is CSVGMGRYTDTQYF.

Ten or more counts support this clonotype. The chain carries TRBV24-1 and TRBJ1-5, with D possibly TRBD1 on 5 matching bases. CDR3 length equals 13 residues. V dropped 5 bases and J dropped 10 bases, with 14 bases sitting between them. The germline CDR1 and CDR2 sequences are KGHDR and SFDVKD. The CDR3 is CATSGDPRGPQHF. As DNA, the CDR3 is TGTGCCACCAGTGGGGACCCGCGCGGTCCCCAGCATTTT.

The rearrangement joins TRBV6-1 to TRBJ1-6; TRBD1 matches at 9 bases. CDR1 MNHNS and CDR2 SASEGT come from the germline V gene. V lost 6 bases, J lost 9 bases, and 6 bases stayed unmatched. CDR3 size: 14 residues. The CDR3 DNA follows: TGTGCCAGCAGAAACAGGGGGCAGGTTTCACCCCTCCACTTT. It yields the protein CASRNRGQVSPLHF.

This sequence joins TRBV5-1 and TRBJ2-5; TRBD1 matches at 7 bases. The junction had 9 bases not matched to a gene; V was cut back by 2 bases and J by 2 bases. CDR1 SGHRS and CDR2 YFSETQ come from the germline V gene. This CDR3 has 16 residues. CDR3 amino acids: CASSFSPGQLQETQYF. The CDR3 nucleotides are TGCGCCAGCAGCTTCTCTCCGGGACAGCTTCAAGAGACCCAGTACTTC.

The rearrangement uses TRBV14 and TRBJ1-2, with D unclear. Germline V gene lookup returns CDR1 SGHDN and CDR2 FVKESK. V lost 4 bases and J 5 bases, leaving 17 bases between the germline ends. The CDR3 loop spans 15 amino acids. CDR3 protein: CASSLGRPTPYGYTF. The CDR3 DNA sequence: TGTGCCAGCAGCCTGGGCAGACCCACCCCGTATGGCTACACCTTC.

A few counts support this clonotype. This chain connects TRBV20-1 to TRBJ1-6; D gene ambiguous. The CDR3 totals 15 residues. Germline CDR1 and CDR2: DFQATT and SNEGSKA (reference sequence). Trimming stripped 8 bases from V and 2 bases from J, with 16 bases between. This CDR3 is CSSPGLEPYNSPLHF. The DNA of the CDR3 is TGCAGTTCCCCCGGATTAGAGCCCTATAATTCACCCCTCCACTTT.

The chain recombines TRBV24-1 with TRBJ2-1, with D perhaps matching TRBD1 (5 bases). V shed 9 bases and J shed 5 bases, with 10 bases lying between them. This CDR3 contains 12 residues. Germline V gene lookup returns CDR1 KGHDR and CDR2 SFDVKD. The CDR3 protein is CATQGVDNEQFF. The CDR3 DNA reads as TGTGCCACCCAGGGTGTCGACAATGAGCAGTTCTTC.

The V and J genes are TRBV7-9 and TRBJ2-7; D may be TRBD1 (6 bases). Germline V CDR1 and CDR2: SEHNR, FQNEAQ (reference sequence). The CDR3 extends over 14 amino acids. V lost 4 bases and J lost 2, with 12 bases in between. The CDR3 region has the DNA TGTGCCAGCAGCTCGTCCAGGGGCACCTACGAGCAGTACTTC. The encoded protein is CASSSSRGTYEQYF.

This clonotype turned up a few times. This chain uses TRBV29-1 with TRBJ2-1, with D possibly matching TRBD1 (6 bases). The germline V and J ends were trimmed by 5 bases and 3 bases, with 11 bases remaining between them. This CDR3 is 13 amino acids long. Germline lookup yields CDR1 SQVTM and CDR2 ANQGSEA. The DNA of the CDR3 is TGCAGCGTTTGGGGACACGGCTACAATGAGCAGTTCTTC. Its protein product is CSVWGHGYNEQFF.

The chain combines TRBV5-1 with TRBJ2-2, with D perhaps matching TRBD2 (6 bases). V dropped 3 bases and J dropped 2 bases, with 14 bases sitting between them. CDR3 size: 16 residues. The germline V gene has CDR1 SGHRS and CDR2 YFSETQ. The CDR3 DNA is TGCGCCAGCAGCTCACACCGGGAGACAAACACCGGGGAGCTGTTTTTT. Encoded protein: CASSSHRETNTGELFF.

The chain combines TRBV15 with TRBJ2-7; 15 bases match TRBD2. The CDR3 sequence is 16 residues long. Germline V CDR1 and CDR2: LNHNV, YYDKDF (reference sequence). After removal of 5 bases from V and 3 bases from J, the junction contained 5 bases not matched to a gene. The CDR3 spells CATSRKGLAGGYEQYF. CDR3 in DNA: TGTGCCACCAGCCGGAAGGGACTAGCGGGGGGCTACGAGCAGTACTTC.